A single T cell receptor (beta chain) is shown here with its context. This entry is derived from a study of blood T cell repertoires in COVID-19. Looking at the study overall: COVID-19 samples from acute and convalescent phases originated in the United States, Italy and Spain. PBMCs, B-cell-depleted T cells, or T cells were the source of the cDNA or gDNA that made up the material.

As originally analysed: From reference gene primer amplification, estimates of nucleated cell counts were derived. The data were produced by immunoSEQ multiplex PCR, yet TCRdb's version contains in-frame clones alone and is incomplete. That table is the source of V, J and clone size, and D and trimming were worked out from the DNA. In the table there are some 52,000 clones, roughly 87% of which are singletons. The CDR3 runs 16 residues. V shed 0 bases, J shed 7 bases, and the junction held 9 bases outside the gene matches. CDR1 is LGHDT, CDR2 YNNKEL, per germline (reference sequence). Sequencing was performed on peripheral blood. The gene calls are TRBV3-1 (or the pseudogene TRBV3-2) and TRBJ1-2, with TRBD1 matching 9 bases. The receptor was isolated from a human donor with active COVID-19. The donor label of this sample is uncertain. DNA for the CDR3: TGTGCCAGCAGCCAAGATGTTCGGGACAGGGTATTTGGCTACACCTTC. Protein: CASSQDVRDRVFGYTF.